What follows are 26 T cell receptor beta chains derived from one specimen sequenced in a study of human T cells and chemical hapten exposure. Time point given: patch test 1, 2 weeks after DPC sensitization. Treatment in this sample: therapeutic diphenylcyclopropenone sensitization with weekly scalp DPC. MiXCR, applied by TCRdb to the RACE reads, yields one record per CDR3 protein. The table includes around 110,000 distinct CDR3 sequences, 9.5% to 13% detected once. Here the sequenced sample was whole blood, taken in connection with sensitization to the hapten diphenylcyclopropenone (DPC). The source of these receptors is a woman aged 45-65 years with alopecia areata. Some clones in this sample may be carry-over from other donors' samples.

The DNA for the CDR3 is TGTGCCAGCAGAAACTCAGAGGGACACGGGCCTCAGCCCCAGCATTTT. Its translation: CASRNSEGHGPQPQHF. The V and J genes are TRBV6-2 or TRBV6-3 and TRBJ1-5; D possibly corresponds to TRBD1 (6 bases). The CDR3 sequence is 16 residues long. V lost 6 bases and J lost 6, with 21 bases in between. Germline CDR1 MNHEY, CDR2 SVGEGT.

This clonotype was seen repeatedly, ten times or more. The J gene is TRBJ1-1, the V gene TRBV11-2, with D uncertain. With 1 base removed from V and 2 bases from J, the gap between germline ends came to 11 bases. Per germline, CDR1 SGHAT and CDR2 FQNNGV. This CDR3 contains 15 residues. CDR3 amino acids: CASSLAAFLNTEAFF. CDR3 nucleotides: TGTGCCAGCAGCTTAGCCGCTTTTTTAAACACTGAAGCTTTCTTT.

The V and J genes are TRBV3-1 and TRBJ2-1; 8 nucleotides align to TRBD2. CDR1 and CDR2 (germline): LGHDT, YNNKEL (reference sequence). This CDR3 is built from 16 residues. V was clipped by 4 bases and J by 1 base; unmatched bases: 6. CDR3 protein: CASSPLGGGSYNEQFF. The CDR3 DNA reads TGTGCCAGCAGCCCCCTCGGCGGGGGGTCCTACAATGAGCAGTTCTTC.

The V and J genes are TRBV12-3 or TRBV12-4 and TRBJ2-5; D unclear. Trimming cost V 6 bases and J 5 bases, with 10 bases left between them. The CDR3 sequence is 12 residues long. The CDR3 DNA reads TGTGCCAGCAGCCACCAGGTGGAGACCCAGTACTTC. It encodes CASSHQVETQYF.

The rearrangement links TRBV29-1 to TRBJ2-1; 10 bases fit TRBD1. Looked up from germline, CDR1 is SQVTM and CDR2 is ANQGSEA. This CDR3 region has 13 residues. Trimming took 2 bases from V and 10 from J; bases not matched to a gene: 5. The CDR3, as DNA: TGCAGCGTTGAATACCAGGGACAGGGGGAGCAGTTCTTC. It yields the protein CSVEYQGQGEQFF.

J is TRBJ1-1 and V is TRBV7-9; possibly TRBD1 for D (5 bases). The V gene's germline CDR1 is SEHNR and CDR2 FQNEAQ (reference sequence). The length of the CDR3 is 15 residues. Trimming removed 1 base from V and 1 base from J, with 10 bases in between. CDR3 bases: TGTGCCAGCAGCTTAGGGCGGGGCGCGAACACTGAAGCTTTCTTT. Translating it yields CASSLGRGANTEAFF.

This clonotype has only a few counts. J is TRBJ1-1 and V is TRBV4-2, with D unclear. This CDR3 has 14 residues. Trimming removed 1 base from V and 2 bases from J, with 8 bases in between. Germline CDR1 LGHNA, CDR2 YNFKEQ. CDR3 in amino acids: CASSQGHTNTEAFF. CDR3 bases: TGTGCCAGCAGCCAAGGACATACAAACACTGAAGCTTTCTTT.

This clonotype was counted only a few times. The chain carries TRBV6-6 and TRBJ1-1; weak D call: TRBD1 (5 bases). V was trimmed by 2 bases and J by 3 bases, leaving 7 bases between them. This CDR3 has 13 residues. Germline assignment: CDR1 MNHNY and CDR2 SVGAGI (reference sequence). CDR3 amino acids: CASSYGTDTEAFF. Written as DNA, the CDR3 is TGTGCCAGCAGTTACGGGACTGACACTGAAGCTTTCTTT.

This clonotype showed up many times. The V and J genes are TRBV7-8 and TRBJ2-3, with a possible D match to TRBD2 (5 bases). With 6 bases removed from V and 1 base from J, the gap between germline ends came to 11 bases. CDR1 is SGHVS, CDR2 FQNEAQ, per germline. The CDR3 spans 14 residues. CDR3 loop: CASRVREGTDTQYF. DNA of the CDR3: TGTGCCAGCAGAGTACGGGAAGGCACAGATACGCAGTATTTT.

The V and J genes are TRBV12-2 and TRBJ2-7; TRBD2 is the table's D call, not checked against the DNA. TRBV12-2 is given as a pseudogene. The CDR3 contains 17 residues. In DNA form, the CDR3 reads TGTGCAAGTCGCTCCGGGAGGGACACCCGGTACTCCTACGAGCAGTACTTC. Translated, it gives CASRSGRDTRYSYEQYF.

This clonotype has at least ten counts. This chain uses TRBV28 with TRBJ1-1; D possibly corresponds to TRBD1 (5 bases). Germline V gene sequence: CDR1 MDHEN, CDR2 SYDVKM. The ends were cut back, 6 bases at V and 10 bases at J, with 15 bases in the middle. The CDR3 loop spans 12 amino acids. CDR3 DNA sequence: TGTGCCAGCAGACCCACCTTGGGGGGAGCTTTCTTT. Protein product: CASRPTLGGAFF.

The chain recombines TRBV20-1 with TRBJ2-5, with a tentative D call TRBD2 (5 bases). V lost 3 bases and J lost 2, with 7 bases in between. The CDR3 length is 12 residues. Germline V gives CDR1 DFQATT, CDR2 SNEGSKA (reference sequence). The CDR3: CSASREQETQYF. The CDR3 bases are TGCAGTGCTAGCCGGGAACAAGAGACCCAGTACTTC.

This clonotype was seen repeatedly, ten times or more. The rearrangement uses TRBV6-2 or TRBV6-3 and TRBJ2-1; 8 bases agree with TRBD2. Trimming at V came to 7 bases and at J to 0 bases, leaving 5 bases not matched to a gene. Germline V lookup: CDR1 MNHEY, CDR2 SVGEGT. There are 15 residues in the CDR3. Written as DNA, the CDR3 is TGTGCCAGCAAGAGCGGGGGCAGCTCCTACAATGAGCAGTTCTTC. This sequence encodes CASKSGGSSYNEQFF.

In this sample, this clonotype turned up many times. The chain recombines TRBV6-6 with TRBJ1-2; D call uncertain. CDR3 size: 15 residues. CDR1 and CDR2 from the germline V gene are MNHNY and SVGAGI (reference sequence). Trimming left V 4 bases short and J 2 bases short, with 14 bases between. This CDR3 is CASSSLRTGNYGYTF. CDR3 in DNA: TGTGCCAGCAGTTCCTTACGGACGGGGAACTATGGCTACACCTTC.

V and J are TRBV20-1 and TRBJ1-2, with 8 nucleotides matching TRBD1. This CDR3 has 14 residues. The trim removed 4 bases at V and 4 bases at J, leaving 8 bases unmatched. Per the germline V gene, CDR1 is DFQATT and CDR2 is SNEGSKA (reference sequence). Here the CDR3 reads CSAKPGGWSYGYTF. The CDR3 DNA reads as TGCAGTGCTAAACCAGGGGGCTGGTCCTATGGCTACACCTTC.

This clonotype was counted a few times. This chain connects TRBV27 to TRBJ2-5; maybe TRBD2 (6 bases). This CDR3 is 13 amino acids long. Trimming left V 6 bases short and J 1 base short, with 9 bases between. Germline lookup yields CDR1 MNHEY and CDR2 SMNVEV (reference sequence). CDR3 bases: TGTGCCAGCAGATTAGCGGTCCAAGAGACCCAGTACTTC. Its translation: CASRLAVQETQYF.

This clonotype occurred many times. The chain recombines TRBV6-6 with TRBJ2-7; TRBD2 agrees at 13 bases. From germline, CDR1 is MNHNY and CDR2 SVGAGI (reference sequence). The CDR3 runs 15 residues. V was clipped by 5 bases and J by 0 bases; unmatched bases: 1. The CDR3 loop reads CASSTSGGDSYEQYF. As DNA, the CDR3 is TGTGCCAGCAGTACTAGCGGGGGGGACTCCTACGAGCAGTACTTC.

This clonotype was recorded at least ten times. The CDR3 region has the DNA TGTGCCAGCAGCTTGAACAGGGATGCTGAAGCTTTCTTT. Translation gives CASSLNRDAEAFF. The genes are TRBV11-2 and TRBJ1-1, with D tentatively TRBD1 (6 bases). Trimming removed 3 bases from V and 6 bases from J, with 11 bases in between. Per germline, CDR1 SGHAT and CDR2 FQNNGV. The CDR3 spans 13 residues.

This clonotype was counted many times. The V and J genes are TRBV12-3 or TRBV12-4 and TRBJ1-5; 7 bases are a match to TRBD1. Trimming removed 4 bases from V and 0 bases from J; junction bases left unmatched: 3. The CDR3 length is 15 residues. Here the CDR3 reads CASSSRQGSNQPQHF. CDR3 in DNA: TGTGCCAGCAGTTCGCGACAGGGTAGCAATCAGCCCCAGCATTTT.

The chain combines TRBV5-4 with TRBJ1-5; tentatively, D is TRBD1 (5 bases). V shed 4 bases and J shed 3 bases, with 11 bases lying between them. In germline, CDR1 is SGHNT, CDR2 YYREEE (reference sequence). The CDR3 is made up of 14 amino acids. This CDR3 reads CASSRGTNNQPQHF. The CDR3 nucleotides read TGTGCCAGCAGCCGGGGCACCAACAATCAGCCCCAGCATTTT.

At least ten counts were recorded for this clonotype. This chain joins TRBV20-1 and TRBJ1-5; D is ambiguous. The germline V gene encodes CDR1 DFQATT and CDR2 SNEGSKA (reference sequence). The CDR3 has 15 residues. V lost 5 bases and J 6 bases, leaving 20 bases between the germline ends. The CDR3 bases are TGCAGTGCTCATCCTGGTGCTACCGGGCGTCAGCCCCAGCATTTT. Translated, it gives CSAHPGATGRQPQHF.

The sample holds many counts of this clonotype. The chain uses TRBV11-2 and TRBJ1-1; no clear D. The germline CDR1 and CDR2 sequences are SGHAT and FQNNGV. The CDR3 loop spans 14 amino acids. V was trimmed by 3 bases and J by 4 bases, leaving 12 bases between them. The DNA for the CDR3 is TGTGCCAGCAGCTTCACCGCGGGGAGCACTGAAGCTTTCTTT. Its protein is CASSFTAGSTEAFF.

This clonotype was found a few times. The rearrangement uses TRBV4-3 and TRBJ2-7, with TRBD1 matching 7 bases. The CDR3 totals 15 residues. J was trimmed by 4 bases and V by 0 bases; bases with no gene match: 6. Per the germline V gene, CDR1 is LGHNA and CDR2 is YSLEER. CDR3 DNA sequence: TGCGCCAGCAGCCAAGATTTAGGGGGCGGATACGAGCAGTACTTC. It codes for CASSQDLGGGYEQYF.

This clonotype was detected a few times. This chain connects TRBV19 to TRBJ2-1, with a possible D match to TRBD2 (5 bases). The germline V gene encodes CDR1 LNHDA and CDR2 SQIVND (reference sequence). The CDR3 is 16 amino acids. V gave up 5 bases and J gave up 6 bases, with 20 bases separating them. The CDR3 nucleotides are TGTGCCAGTAGTCGTTCCGGGATTCCGAGTTCCAATGAGCAGTTCTTC. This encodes CASSRSGIPSSNEQFF.

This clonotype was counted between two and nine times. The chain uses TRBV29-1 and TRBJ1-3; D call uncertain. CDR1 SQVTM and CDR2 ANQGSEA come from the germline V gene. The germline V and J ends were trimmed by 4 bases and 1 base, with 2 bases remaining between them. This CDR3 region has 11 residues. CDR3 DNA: TGCAGCGTTGCTTCTGGAAACACCATATATTTT. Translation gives CSVASGNTIYF.

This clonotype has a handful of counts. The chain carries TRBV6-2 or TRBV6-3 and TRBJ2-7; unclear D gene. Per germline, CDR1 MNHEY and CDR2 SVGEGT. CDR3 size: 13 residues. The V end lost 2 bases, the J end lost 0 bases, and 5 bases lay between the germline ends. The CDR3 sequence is CASSYTYSYEQYF. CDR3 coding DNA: TGTGCCAGCAGTTACACATACTCCTACGAGCAGTACTTC.